The T cell receptor beta chain described here comes from a study of T cells expressing NK-cell markers. Study background: Obtained from sorted CD3+CD56+NKG2C+, CD3+CD56+NKG2C- and CD3+CD56-NKG2C+ T cells were the TCR beta repertoires. One of eight sequenced donors was HCMV-seronegative; the other seven were seropositive.

Germline-derived CDR1 and CDR2 are LGHDT and YNNKEL (reference sequence). CDR3 length equals 18 residues. Scientists made TCR beta cDNA using 5'RACE template switching with UMIs. TCRdb reworked the 5' RACE reads into one entry per CDR3 protein, no DNA. Here the sample table reports roughly 150,000 distinct CDR3 sequences. This sequence originates from a man aged 18-70 years in good health. The sequenced material came from blood T cells: a sorted CD56 or NKG2C T cell subset, CD4+ or CD8+ T cells, or bulk PBMC T cells (not recorded which). This chain joins TRBV3-1 and TRBJ2-3. CDR3 sequence reads: CASSQDQAGNPSTDTQYF.